The 5 T cell receptor beta chains below all came from one sample that was sequenced in a study of blood T cells in healthy people across ages. Using a J-beta primer mix together with a sample-barcoded 5' primer, a second PCR was run for roughly 6 to 12 cycles. TCRdb recomputed calls from the 5' RACE reads with MiXCR, one row per CDR3 protein. The table has 700,000 to 900,000 distinct CDR3 sequences, 20% to 30% seen once. These data were also reused for a study on T cells of mothers and their children.

Sequenced input: blood. Receptor source: a boy younger than 18 in good health.

CDR3 sequence reads: CASSLEVGGGTDTQYF. The CDR3 nucleotides read TGCGCCAGCAGCTTGGAGGTAGGAGGGGGCACAGATACGCAGTATTTT. The chain joins TRBV5-1 to TRBJ2-3; a possible D gene is TRBD2 (6 bases). Germline V gene lookup returns CDR1 SGHRS and CDR2 YFSETQ. This CDR3 region has 16 residues. Trimming removed 0 bases from V and 1 base from J, with 12 bases in between.

The chain recombines TRBV5-1 with TRBJ2-6; 7 nucleotides line up with TRBD1. The CDR3 has 19 amino acids. Unmatched junction bases numbered 9, after V lost 0 bases and J lost 0 bases. Germline V CDR1 and CDR2: SGHRS, YFSETQ. CDR3 amino acids: CASSLGPWTGTSGANVLTF. CDR3 DNA sequence: TGCGCCAGCAGCTTGGGACCATGGACAGGTACCTCTGGGGCCAACGTCCTGACTTTC.

The chain couples TRBV19 to TRBJ1-5, with unresolved D. The CDR3 loop spans 16 amino acids. V was cut by 6 bases and J by 1 base, with 16 bases left in between. From germline, CDR1 is LNHDA and CDR2 SQIVND (reference sequence). The CDR3 is CASSGPRGWSNQPQHF. The CDR3, as DNA: TGTGCCAGTAGCGGTCCTCGGGGTTGGAGCAATCAGCCCCAGCATTTT.

This clonotype was seen a few times. The genes are TRBV7-9 and TRBJ2-5, with a possible D match to TRBD2 (8 bases). Between the trimmed V and J ends, which lost 6 bases and 5 bases, there was a span of 16 bases. Germline V CDR1 and CDR2: SEHNR, FQNEAQ (reference sequence). The CDR3 length is 14 residues. The CDR3 DNA is TGTGCCAGCAGACGGGAGGGACAGCCGGAGACCCAGTACTTC. This gives the protein CASRREGQPETQYF.

The chain joins TRBV12-3 or TRBV12-4 to TRBJ1-2; 8 bases are shared with TRBD1. The CDR3 has 15 residues. V was clipped by 5 bases and J by 1 base; unmatched bases: 6. The CDR3: CASSINRGINYGYTF. Written as DNA, the CDR3 is TGTGCCAGCAGTATCAACAGGGGGATTAACTATGGCTACACCTTC.